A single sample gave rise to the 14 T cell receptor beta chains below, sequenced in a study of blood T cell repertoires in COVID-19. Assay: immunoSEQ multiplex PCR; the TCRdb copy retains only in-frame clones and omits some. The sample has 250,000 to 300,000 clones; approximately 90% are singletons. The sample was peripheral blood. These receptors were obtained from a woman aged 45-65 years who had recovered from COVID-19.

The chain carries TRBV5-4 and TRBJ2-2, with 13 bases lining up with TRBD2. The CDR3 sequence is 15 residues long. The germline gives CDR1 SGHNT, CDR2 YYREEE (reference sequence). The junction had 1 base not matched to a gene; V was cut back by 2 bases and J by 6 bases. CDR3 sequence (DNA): TGTGCCAGCAGCTTACTAGCGGGAGGGCCCGGGGAGCTGTTTTTT. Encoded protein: CASSLLAGGPGELFF.

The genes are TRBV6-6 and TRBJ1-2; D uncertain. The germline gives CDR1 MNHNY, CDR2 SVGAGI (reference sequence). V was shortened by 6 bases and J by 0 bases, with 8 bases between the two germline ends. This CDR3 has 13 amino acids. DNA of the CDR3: TGTGCCAGCAGACCCTCGGCTAACTATGGCTACACCTTC. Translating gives CASRPSANYGYTF.

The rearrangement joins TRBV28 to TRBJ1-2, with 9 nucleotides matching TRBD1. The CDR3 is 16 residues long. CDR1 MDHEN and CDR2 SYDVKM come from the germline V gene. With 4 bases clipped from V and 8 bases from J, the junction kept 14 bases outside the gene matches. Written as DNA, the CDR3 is TGTGCCAGCAGTTCAATGTATCTACAGGGGGCGCGGGGCTACACCTTC. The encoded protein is CASSSMYLQGARGYTF.

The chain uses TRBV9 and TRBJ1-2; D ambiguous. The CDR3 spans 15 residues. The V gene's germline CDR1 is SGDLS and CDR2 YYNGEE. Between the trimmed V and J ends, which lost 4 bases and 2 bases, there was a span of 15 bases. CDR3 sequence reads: CASSYAEQPNYGYTF. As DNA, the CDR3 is TGTGCCAGCAGCTATGCGGAACAACCGAACTATGGCTACACCTTC.

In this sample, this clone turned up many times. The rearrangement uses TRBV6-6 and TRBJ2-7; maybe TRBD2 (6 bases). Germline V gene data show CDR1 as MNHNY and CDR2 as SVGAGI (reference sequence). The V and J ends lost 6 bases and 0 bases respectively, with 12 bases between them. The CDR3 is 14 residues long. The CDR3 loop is CASRGGRPSYEQYF. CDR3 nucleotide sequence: TGTGCCAGCAGGGGGGGAAGGCCCTCCTACGAGCAGTACTTC.

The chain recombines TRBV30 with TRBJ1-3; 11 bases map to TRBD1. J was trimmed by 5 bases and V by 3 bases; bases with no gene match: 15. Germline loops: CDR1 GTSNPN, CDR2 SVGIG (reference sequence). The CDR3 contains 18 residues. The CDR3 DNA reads TGTGCCTGGAGAAGACTTGGGCCCTGGACAGGGGGCCGAAACACCATATATTTT. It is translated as CAWRRLGPWTGGRNTIYF.

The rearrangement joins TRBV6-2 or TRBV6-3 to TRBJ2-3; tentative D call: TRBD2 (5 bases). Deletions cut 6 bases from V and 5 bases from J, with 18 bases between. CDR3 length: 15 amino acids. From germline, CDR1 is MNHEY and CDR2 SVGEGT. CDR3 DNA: TGTGCCAGCAGCCCCACCGGGGTAGCGCGAGATACGCAGTATTTT. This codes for CASSPTGVARDTQYF.

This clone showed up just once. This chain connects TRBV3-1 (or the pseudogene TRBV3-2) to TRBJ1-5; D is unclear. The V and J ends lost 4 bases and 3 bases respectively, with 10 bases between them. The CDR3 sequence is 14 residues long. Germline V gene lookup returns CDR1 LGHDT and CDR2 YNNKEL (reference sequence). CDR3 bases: TGTGCCAGCAGCCGAGGGATTTACAATCAGCCCCAGCATTTT. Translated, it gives CASSRGIYNQPQHF.

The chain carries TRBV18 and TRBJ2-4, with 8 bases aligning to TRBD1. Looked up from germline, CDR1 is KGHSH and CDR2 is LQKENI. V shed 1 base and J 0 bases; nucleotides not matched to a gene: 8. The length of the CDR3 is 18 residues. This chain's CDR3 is CASSPQSIGQGAKNIQYF. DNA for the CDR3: TGTGCCAGCTCACCACAATCCATCGGACAGGGAGCCAAAAACATTCAGTACTTC.

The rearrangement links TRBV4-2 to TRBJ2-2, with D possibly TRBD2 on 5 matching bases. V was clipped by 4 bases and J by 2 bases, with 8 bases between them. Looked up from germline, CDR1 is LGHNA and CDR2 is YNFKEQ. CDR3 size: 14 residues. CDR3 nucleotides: TGTGCCAGCAGCCCTGGACTTAACACCGGGGAGCTGTTTTTT. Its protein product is CASSPGLNTGELFF.

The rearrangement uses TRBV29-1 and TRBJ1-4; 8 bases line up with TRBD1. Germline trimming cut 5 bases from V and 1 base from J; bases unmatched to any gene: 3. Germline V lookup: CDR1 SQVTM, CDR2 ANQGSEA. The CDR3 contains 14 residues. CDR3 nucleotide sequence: TGCAGCGTTTCTACAGGGGGAACTAATGAAAAACTGTTTTTT. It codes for CSVSTGGTNEKLFF. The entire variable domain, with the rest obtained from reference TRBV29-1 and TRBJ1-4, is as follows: SAVISQKPSRDICQRGTSLTIQCQVDSQVTMMFWYRQQPGQSLTLIATANQGSEATYESGFVIDKFPISRPNLTFSTLTVSNMSPEDSSIYLCSVSTGGTNEKLFFGSGTQLSVL.

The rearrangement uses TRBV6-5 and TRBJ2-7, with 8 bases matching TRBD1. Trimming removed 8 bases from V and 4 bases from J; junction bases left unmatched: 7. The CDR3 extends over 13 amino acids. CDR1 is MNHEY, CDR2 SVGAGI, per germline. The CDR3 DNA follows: TGTGCCAGCTCCGGGACAGGATTATACGAGCAGTACTTC. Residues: CASSGTGLYEQYF.

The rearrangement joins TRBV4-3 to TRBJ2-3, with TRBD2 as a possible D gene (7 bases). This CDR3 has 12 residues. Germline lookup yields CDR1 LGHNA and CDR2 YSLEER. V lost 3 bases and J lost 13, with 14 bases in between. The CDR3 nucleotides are TGCGCCAGCAGCCAGGGGGAGGGGGTGAAGTATTTT. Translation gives CASSQGEGVKYF.

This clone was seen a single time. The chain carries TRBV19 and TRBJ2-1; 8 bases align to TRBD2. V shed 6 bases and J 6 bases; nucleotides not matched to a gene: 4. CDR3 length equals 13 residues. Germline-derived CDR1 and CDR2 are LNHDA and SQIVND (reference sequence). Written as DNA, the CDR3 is TGTGCCAGTAGAAGACTAGCGAGCAATGAGCAGTTCTTC. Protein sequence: CASRRLASNEQFF.